The rows below give T cell receptor beta chains drawn from one sample of a study of monozygotic twins with inflammatory bowel disease. After re-calling the 5' RACE reads, TCRdb lists one entry per CDR3 protein, DNA absent. The record lists roughly 320,000 distinct CDR3 sequences, of which the ten most abundant hold 5.6%. The sequencing input was blood. These receptors originate from a human donor with ulcerative colitis or Crohn's disease, or a healthy co-twin of an affected twin (not recorded which). CDR3s include the opening cysteine and the closing phenylalanine or tryptophan. Fields, in order: CDR3 protein, J gene, V gene.

cdr3_aa: CASSSTRQTQDF
j_call: TRBJ2-1
v_call: TRBV5-1

cdr3_aa: CASSYSRTGNGYTF
j_call: TRBJ1-2
v_call: TRBV6-5

cdr3_aa: CASKGATEAFF
j_call: TRBJ1-1
v_call: TRBV5-1

cdr3_aa: CASRGGGLLATEAFF
j_call: TRBJ1-1
v_call: TRBV7-9

cdr3_aa: CASSLLRSGANVLTF
j_call: TRBJ2-6
v_call: TRBV5-1

cdr3_aa: CASSLEQRTQETQYF
j_call: TRBJ2-5
v_call: TRBV7-2

cdr3_aa: CASSLYPGQGIVGNTIYF
j_call: TRBJ1-3
v_call: TRBV11-1

cdr3_aa: CAGPWTAKRREQYF
j_call: TRBJ2-7
v_call: TRBV7-9

cdr3_aa: CASSYSVGTNSNEQFF
j_call: TRBJ2-1
v_call: TRBV6-5

cdr3_aa: CASTKTGGSADTQYF
j_call: TRBJ2-3
v_call: TRBV7-3

cdr3_aa: CASISNRNTEAFF
j_call: TRBJ1-1
v_call: TRBV6-5

cdr3_aa: CASSIARSINGYTF
j_call: TRBJ1-2
v_call: TRBV19

cdr3_aa: CASSPTDSGNTIYF
j_call: TRBJ1-3
v_call: TRBV18

cdr3_aa: CASSKGAGDGDTQYF
j_call: TRBJ2-3
v_call: TRBV5-4

cdr3_aa: CASSYNYRGGSVPTGELFF
j_call: TRBJ2-2
v_call: TRBV6-5

cdr3_aa: CASSQDMKETQYF
j_call: TRBJ2-5
v_call: TRBV4-3

cdr3_aa: CATSRLGQLTYEQYF
j_call: TRBJ2-7
v_call: TRBV15

cdr3_aa: CASSPGTTGLEQYF
j_call: TRBJ2-7
v_call: TRBV18

cdr3_aa: CASSIVGRSSYEQYF
j_call: TRBJ2-7
v_call: TRBV19

cdr3_aa: CASSLGYLRGPYEQYF
j_call: TRBJ2-7
v_call: TRBV5-1

cdr3_aa: CASSPSAKAEQYF
j_call: TRBJ2-7
v_call: TRBV18

cdr3_aa: CSVGGGSGETQYF
j_call: TRBJ2-5
v_call: TRBV29-1

cdr3_aa: CASSLTRQETQYF
j_call: TRBJ2-5
v_call: TRBV7-2

cdr3_aa: CASNERRNSPLHF
j_call: TRBJ1-6
v_call: TRBV3-1

cdr3_aa: CASRSSRAQFF
j_call: TRBJ2-1
v_call: TRBV28

cdr3_aa: CASSLGGVGGQPQHF
j_call: TRBJ1-5
v_call: TRBV27

cdr3_aa: CASAPRPDTGELFF
j_call: TRBJ2-2
v_call: TRBV14

cdr3_aa: CASRISGPNEQFF
j_call: TRBJ2-1
v_call: TRBV2

cdr3_aa: CASSTLGYGYTF
j_call: TRBJ1-2
v_call: TRBV21-1

cdr3_aa: CASSPTPQTASGANVLTF
j_call: TRBJ2-6
v_call: TRBV5-1

cdr3_aa: CASSSSGRAYEQYF
j_call: TRBJ2-7
v_call: TRBV19

cdr3_aa: CATQDAPGFTETQYF
j_call: TRBJ2-5
v_call: TRBV19

cdr3_aa: CASSRQGPTYGYTF
j_call: TRBJ1-2
v_call: TRBV2

cdr3_aa: CASSFSGSSDTQYF
j_call: TRBJ2-3
v_call: TRBV28

cdr3_aa: CASSSGLATYEQYF
j_call: TRBJ2-7
v_call: TRBV18

cdr3_aa: CASSFRLGRSYEQYF
j_call: TRBJ2-7
v_call: TRBV5-5

cdr3_aa: CASTELGGGSYEQYF
j_call: TRBJ2-7
v_call: TRBV27

cdr3_aa: CASSKKAEQFF
j_call: TRBJ2-1
v_call: TRBV7-8